The T cell receptor beta chain described here comes from a study of shared clonotypes between healthy human individuals. Study information: CD8 memory received one plate per donor, CD8 naive two, CD4 memory three and CD4 naive three.

The germline V gene encodes CDR1 SGHAT and CDR2 FQNNGV. This CDR3 is 17 amino acids long. J gave up 4 bases and V 5 bases, and 12 bases lay outside the gene matches. Deep was the level used in running the assay. Repertoires were generated with immunoSEQ multiplex PCR, while TCRdb's copy carries only in-frame clones and drops some. The profile shows approximately 500,000 clones, 95% to 97% of them singletons. Sequenced material: naive CD4+ T cells sorted from blood. Subset defined: CD45RA+ positively selected. V is TRBV11-2 and J is TRBJ2-1; 9 nucleotides align to TRBD2. This clonotype was sampled from a woman aged 25 to 39 in good health. Written as DNA, the CDR3 is TGTGCCAGCAGCCCCCGCGGTAGCGGGAGTTGGTACAATGAGCAGTTCTTC. Protein: CASSPRGSGSWYNEQFF. Full variable domain (rest looked up from reference TRBV11-2 and TRBJ2-1): EAGVAQSPRYKIIEKRQSVAFWCNPISGHATLYWYQQILGQGPKLLIQFQNNGVVDDSQLPKDRFSAERLKGVDSTLKIQPAKLEDSAVYLCASSPRGSGSWYNEQFFGPGTRLTVL.